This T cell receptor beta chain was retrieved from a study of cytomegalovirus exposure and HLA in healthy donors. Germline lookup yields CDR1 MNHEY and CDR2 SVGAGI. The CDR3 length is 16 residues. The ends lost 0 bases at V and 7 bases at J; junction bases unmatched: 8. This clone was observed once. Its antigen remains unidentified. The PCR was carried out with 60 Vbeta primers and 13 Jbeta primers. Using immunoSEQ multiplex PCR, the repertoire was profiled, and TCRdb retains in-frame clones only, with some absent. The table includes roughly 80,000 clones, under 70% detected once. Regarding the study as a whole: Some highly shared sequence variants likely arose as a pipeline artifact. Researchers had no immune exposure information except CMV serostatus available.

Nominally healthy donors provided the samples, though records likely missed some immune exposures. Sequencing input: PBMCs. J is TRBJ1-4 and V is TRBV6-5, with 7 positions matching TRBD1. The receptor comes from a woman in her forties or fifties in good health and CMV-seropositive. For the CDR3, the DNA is TGTGCCAGCAGTTACTCCCCCGGGACAGCTATTGAAAAACTGTTTTTT. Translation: CASSYSPGTAIEKLFF.